The TCR beta chain described here comes from a study of early T cells in non-severe SARS-CoV-2 infection. General study points: VDJdb matching skewed toward anti-spike CD8 responses, missing private and CD4 specificities.

This CDR3 spans 15 amino acids. Deletions cut 0 bases from V and 4 bases from J, with 13 bases between. The germline V gene has CDR1 LGHDT and CDR2 YNNKEL (reference sequence). This clonotype was detected ten times or more. Its antigen is not identified. Each single cDNA molecule received a unique molecular identifier. MiXCR, applied by TCRdb to the 5' RACE reads, yields one record per CDR3 protein. The repertoire has about 55,000 distinct CDR3 sequences, around 6.6% of them found once; the top ten carry 4.5% to 6%. Sequencing was performed on whole blood, taken at baseline. This clonotype originated in an adult who was a healthcare worker with PCR-confirmed SARS-CoV-2 infection or an uninfected control (not recorded which). V and J are TRBV3-1 and TRBJ2-7; D is unresolved. Here the CDR3 reads CASSQDPRINYEQYF. In DNA form, the CDR3 reads TGTGCCAGCAGCCAAGATCCTCGTATCAATTACGAGCAGTACTTC.